These 29 T cell receptor beta chains were sequenced from one sample in a study of T cell responses to AZD1222 COVID-19 vaccine. The table came from immunoSEQ multiplex PCR; TCRdb's copy has only in-frame clones and leaves some out. This table has 80,000 to 95,000 clones, about 78% appearing once. Here the sequenced sample was peripheral blood, taken on day 0 of AZD1222 vaccination. The receptors originated from an adult in good health.

CDR3: CASSFRDTGHGYTF. As DNA, the CDR3 is TGTGCCAGCAGCTTTCGGGACACCGGCCATGGCTACACCTTC. The chain has TRBV5-4 and TRBJ1-2, with D maybe TRBD1 (6 bases). Trimming took off 2 bases at V and 6 bases at J, with 14 bases between the two ends. Germline lookup yields CDR1 SGHNT and CDR2 YYREEE (reference sequence). The CDR3 has 14 amino acids.

CDR3 sequence: CASSSPKRAGELFF. CDR3 coding DNA: TGTGCCAGCAGCTCCCCAAAACGAGCCGGGGAGCTGTTTTTT. This chain uses TRBV11-2 with TRBJ2-2, with unresolved D. The germline V gene encodes CDR1 SGHAT and CDR2 FQNNGV. The CDR3 covers 14 residues. The V gene lost 4 bases and the J gene lost 6 bases, with 12 bases spanning the gap.

The chain carries TRBV28 and TRBJ1-1; the D gene is possibly TRBD1 (5 bases). Germline CDR1 MDHEN, CDR2 SYDVKM. The CDR3 runs 14 residues. The V gene lost 7 bases and the J gene lost 1 base, with 13 bases spanning the gap. CDR3 in amino acids: CASKWGLSNTEAFF. The CDR3 nucleotides read TGTGCCAGCAAGTGGGGACTTTCGAACACTGAAGCTTTCTTT.

This clone was observed once. The genes are TRBV28 and TRBJ1-2, with D possibly being TRBD1 (5 bases). Trimming left V 10 bases short and J 4 bases short, with 28 bases between. This CDR3 comprises 17 residues. Germline V gives CDR1 MDHEN, CDR2 SYDVKM. DNA for the CDR3: TGTGCCACCACGGAGACAGCTGGAGGGTATACCGGCTATGGCTACACCTTC. This codes for CATTETAGGYTGYGYTF.

The chain joins TRBV5-4 to TRBJ1-4, with a weak D call TRBD1 (5 bases). The ends were cut back, 3 bases at V and 7 bases at J, with 19 bases in the middle. There are 16 residues in the CDR3. Germline lookup yields CDR1 SGHNT and CDR2 YYREEE (reference sequence). This chain's CDR3 is CASSSGTGSRGEKLFF. In nucleotides, the CDR3 is TGTGCCAGCAGCTCGGGTACAGGTTCAAGAGGTGAAAAACTGTTTTTT.

The rearrangement joins TRBV24-1 to TRBJ1-5; D is ambiguous. CDR1 is KGHDR and CDR2 is SFDVKD in the germline V gene. Trimming took off 3 bases at V and 4 bases at J, with 3 bases between the two ends. The CDR3 contains 12 residues. As DNA, the CDR3 is TGTGCCACCAGTGATGTAAATCAGCCCCAGCATTTT. The encoded protein is CATSDVNQPQHF.

The J gene is TRBJ2-5, the V gene TRBV7-9, with D uncertain. This CDR3 has 11 residues. CDR1 SEHNR and CDR2 FQNEAQ come from the germline V gene (reference sequence). The V end lost 6 bases, the J end lost 1 base, and 3 bases lay between the germline ends. This chain's CDR3 is CASRAQETQYF. The CDR3 region has the DNA TGTGCCAGCAGGGCCCAAGAGACCCAGTACTTC.

The chain recombines TRBV3-1 (or the pseudogene TRBV3-2) with TRBJ1-4, with D possibly matching TRBD1 (5 bases). V gave up 0 bases and J gave up 7 bases, with 21 bases separating them. The CDR3 is made up of 18 amino acids. The germline gives CDR1 LGHDT, CDR2 YNNKEL (reference sequence). The CDR3 protein is CASSQDLHTGPGGEKLFF. The CDR3 coding sequence is TGTGCCAGCAGCCAAGATCTTCATACGGGACCGGGAGGTGAAAAACTGTTTTTT.

This clone appeared a single time. The chain's CDR3 is CASSAYQGNTEAFF. Here the CDR3 DNA reads TGTGCCAGCAGCGCCTACCAGGGGAACACTGAAGCTTTCTTT. The J gene is TRBJ1-1, the V gene TRBV7-6; tentatively, D is TRBD1 (5 bases). This CDR3 has 14 amino acids. Germline lookup yields CDR1 SGHVS and CDR2 FNYEAQ. V was cut by 5 bases and J by 1 base, with 11 bases left in between.

A few counts support this clone. The chain links TRBV2 to TRBJ1-2, with a weak D call TRBD1 (5 bases). CDR1 and CDR2 from the germline V gene are SNHLY and FYNNEI. The CDR3 loop spans 14 amino acids. The V end lost 5 bases, the J end lost 5 bases, and 15 bases lay between the germline ends. The CDR3 DNA follows: TGTGCCAGCAGTCCGCAGGGTTCTGGGTATGGCTACACCTTC. This encodes CASSPQGSGYGYTF.

The genes are TRBV6-5 and TRBJ1-3; TRBD1 is a possible D gene (6 bases). The CDR3 contains 14 residues. CDR1 and CDR2 (germline): MNHEY, SVGAGI. V lost 4 bases and J 3 bases, leaving 10 bases between the germline ends. CDR3 amino acids: CASSLTGLGNTIYF. CDR3 bases: TGTGCCAGCAGTTTGACAGGACTTGGAAACACCATATATTTT.

The rearrangement joins TRBV15 to TRBJ2-1, with 14 bases that match TRBD2. Germline V gene sequence: CDR1 LNHNV, CDR2 YYDKDF (reference sequence). The J segment lost 9 bases and the V segment lost 6 bases, leaving 10 bases of the junction unmatched. CDR3 length: 16 residues. The CDR3 bases are TGTGCCACCAGGCCCCCGGGACTAGCGGGAGTGGGTGAGCAGTTCTTC. It codes for CATRPPGLAGVGEQFF.

The chain joins TRBV7-9 to TRBJ2-3, with 8 bases matching TRBD2. V dropped 4 bases and J dropped 1; count of bases not matched to a gene: 1. The length of the CDR3 is 14 residues. Per the germline V gene, CDR1 is SEHNR and CDR2 is FQNEAQ (reference sequence). The CDR3 loop is CASSSGGGTDTQYF. DNA for the CDR3: TGTGCCAGCAGCTCGGGAGGGGGCACAGATACGCAGTATTTT.

V is TRBV19 and J is TRBJ2-2; D may be TRBD1 or TRBD2 (6 bases each). The CDR3 is 12 residues long. The germline gives CDR1 LNHDA, CDR2 SQIVND (reference sequence). V lost 9 bases, J lost 6 bases, and 11 bases lay in between. Written as DNA, the CDR3 is TGTGCCAGCACGAGGGGGGCCGGGGAGCTGTTTTTT. Translation: CASTRGAGELFF. Drawing the rest from reference TRBV19 and TRBJ2-2, the complete variable domain is DGGITQSPKYLFRKEGQNVTLSCEQNLNHDAMYWYRQDPGQGLRLIYYSQIVNDFQKGDIAEGYSVSREKKESFPLTVTSAQKNPTAFYLCASTRGAGELFFGEGSRLTVL.

This clone was counted once. V and J are TRBV4-3 and TRBJ1-2; no reliable D call. Trimming pared 0 bases from V and 1 base from J, leaving 9 bases between. CDR3 length: 15 residues. CDR1 is LGHNA, CDR2 YSLEER, per germline. This CDR3 reads CASSQERSLNYGYTF. DNA for the CDR3: TGCGCCAGCAGCCAAGAGAGGAGTCTTAACTATGGCTACACCTTC.

This clone appeared a single time. The V and J genes are TRBV7-9 and TRBJ2-7, with 9 bases that match TRBD1. V lost 5 bases, J lost 2 bases, and 7 bases stayed unmatched. The CDR3 consists of 15 residues. Germline V lookup: CDR1 SEHNR, CDR2 FQNEAQ (reference sequence). The CDR3 region is CASSPGTGLTYEQYF. The CDR3 region has the DNA TGTGCCAGCAGCCCCGGGACAGGGTTGACCTACGAGCAGTACTTC.

The chain recombines TRBV6-5 with TRBJ2-2; 12 positions agree with TRBD2. Trimming took 4 bases from V and 10 from J; bases not matched to a gene: 4. This CDR3 comprises 14 residues. From germline, CDR1 is MNHEY and CDR2 SVGAGI. CDR3 coding DNA: TGTGCCAGCAGTTCACGACTAGCGGGAGAGGAGCTGTTTTTT. Translation gives CASSSRLAGEELFF.

The chain has TRBV7-2 and TRBJ2-3; D is undetermined. Per the germline V gene, CDR1 is SGHTA and CDR2 is FQGNSA. The CDR3 is 11 amino acids. Trimming removed 5 bases at V and 7 bases at J, with 7 bases between. The CDR3 protein is CASSDLNTQYF. The CDR3 nucleotides read TGTGCCAGCAGCGACCTCAATACGCAGTATTTT.

CDR3 sequence: CASSLETSGRRGEQYF. For the CDR3, the DNA is TGTGCCAGCAGCTTAGAGACTAGCGGGAGAAGGGGCGAGCAGTACTTC. The rearrangement links TRBV7-9 to TRBJ2-7, with TRBD2 matching over 12 bases. This CDR3 is built from 16 residues. Germline CDR1 SEHNR, CDR2 FQNEAQ (reference sequence). Unmatched junction bases numbered 7, after V lost 1 base and J lost 6 bases.

The chain has TRBV12-3 or TRBV12-4 and TRBJ2-7; perhaps TRBD1 as D (5 bases). The V end lost 7 bases, the J end lost 2 bases, and 9 bases lay between the germline ends. The CDR3 totals 12 residues. CDR3 coding DNA: TGTGCCAGCAAGGCAGGGACCTACGAGCAGTACTTC. Protein product: CASKAGTYEQYF.

The chain links TRBV2 to TRBJ2-1; tentatively, D is TRBD2 (6 bases). Germline CDR1 is SNHLY and CDR2 is FYNNEI. Trimming stripped 7 bases from V and 5 bases from J, with 12 bases between. This CDR3 contains 13 residues. For the CDR3, the DNA is TGTGCCAGCACCCCAGCGGGCCACAATGAGCAGTTCTTC. Translated, it gives CASTPAGHNEQFF.

This chain links TRBV12-3 or TRBV12-4 with TRBJ2-7; no firm D call. This CDR3 has 12 residues. V shed 4 bases and J shed 0 bases, with 4 bases lying between them. In nucleotides, the CDR3 is TGTGCCAGCAGTTCGAACTCCTACGAGCAGTACTTC. It yields the protein CASSSNSYEQYF.

Comment on this clone: One end of the junction fails to match germline, which may point to a read error. In DNA, the CDR3 is TGTGCTAGCAGCTCTACTACCACCGGAGAGACCCAGTACTTC. Residues: CASSSTTTGETQYF. The chain uses TRBV7-7 and TRBJ2-5; no clear D. The CDR3 runs 14 residues. Germline V gene lookup returns CDR1 SSHAT and CDR2 FNYEAQ (reference sequence). Filled out from reference TRBV7-7 and TRBJ2-5, the complete variable domain reads GAGVSQSPRYKVTKRGQDVTLRCDPISSHATLYWYQQALGQGPEFLTYFNYEAQPDKSGLPSDRFSAERPEGSISTLTIQRTEQRDSAMYRCASSSTTTGETQYFGPGTRLLVL.

The table lists this clone with a count of one. The J gene is TRBJ2-1, the V gene TRBV27; D is undetermined. This CDR3 is built from 13 residues. Trimming took 2 bases from V and 4 from J, leaving 6 bases between them. Germline V lookup: CDR1 MNHEY, CDR2 SMNVEV (reference sequence). The CDR3 loop is CASSLRYYNEQFF. The CDR3 DNA reads as TGTGCCAGCAGTTTAAGGTATTACAATGAGCAGTTCTTC.

The J gene is TRBJ1-5, the V gene TRBV10-2; D gene unclear. Deletions cut 3 bases from V and 6 bases from J, with 6 bases between. The CDR3 has 12 amino acids. The germline V gene encodes CDR1 WSHSY and CDR2 SAAADI. CDR3 in amino acids: CASSDWSQPQHF. The CDR3 DNA reads as TGCGCCAGCAGTGATTGGTCTCAGCCCCAGCATTTT.

This clone was counted once. This rearrangement joins TRBV6-5 to TRBJ1-1, with D unclear. V lost 5 bases to trimming and J lost 4 bases, with 8 bases between them. CDR1 and CDR2 (germline): MNHEY, SVGAGI. The CDR3 sequence is 12 residues long. The CDR3 DNA is TGTGCCAGCAGTCTACGGGTCACTGAAGCTTTCTTT. Translation: CASSLRVTEAFF.

The genes are TRBV7-2 and TRBJ2-3; maybe TRBD1 (6 bases). V shed 5 bases and J shed 4 bases, with 16 bases lying between them. Germline V CDR1 and CDR2: SGHTA, FQGNSA. This CDR3 is built from 15 residues. The CDR3 coding sequence is TGTGCCAGCAGCAGAAAGGGGGTTGGTGCAGATACGCAGTATTTT. This translates into CASSRKGVGADTQYF.

This chain joins TRBV19 and TRBJ1-3; D is perhaps TRBD1 (5 bases). Germline V gene lookup returns CDR1 LNHDA and CDR2 SQIVND (reference sequence). Trimming took 3 bases from V and 2 from J, leaving 14 bases between them. The CDR3 is made up of 16 amino acids. CDR3 amino acids: CASSIAREGPGNTIYF. CDR3 in DNA: TGTGCCAGTAGTATCGCCCGGGAGGGGCCTGGAAACACCATATATTTT.

The chain employs TRBV5-1 and TRBJ1-4; D is unresolved. The germline V gene has CDR1 SGHRS and CDR2 YFSETQ. The ends were cut back, 8 bases at V and 0 bases at J, with 11 bases in the middle. This CDR3 spans 14 amino acids. For the CDR3, the DNA is TGCGCCAGTCGACTAGAAACAACTAATGAAAAACTGTTTTTT. Translated, it gives CASRLETTNEKLFF.